These T cell receptor beta chains were read from a single sample in a study of early T cells in non-severe SARS-CoV-2 infection. TCRdb itself ran the 5' RACE reads through MiXCR, one entry per CDR3 protein. Of 30,000 to 40,000 distinct CDR3 sequences in the sample, 3.5% to 5% were seen once. Sequencing input: whole blood. These receptor sequences come from an adult who was a healthcare worker with PCR-confirmed SARS-CoV-2 infection or an uninfected control (not recorded which). Each CDR3 is given with its conserved first and last residue.

v_gene	j_gene	CDR3aa
TRBV10-2	TRBJ1-2	CASSFDRSEGGYTF
TRBV11-3	TRBJ1-1	CASSFAGGTEAFF
TRBV20-1	TRBJ1-6	CSPLSPRLDNSPLHF
TRBV7-9	TRBJ2-7	CASSSQAFYEQYF
TRBV5-1	TRBJ1-2	CASSLKNPWGGYTF
TRBV7-9	TRBJ2-1	CASTGRTASSYNEQFF
TRBV3-1	TRBJ2-1	CASSQGDRGTTEQFF
TRBV20-1	TRBJ2-7	CSARDGRSYEQYF
TRBV7-6	TRBJ2-3	CASSPGLNTDTQYF
TRBV5-1	TRBJ2-1	CASYPERGDNEQFF
TRBV7-9	TRBJ1-4	CASSRDSSYLNEKLFF
TRBV5-8	TRBJ2-7	CASSPDGPRSPQYF
TRBV30	TRBJ2-6	CAWWERSGANVLTF
TRBV6-6	TRBJ1-1	CATRLNTEAFF